This is a list of T cell receptor beta chains from one sample in a study of OX40 agonist ivuxolimab in advanced cancers. Clones were sequenced by immunoSEQ multiplex PCR, and TCRdb holds only the in-frame ones, with some missing. The sample contains about 82,000 clones, around 89% of which appear only once. The sequenced sample was CD4+ or CD8+ T cells sorted from blood, obtained in a trial of the OX40 agonist ivuxolimab. The source is an adult with an advanced solid tumor such as melanoma, head and neck, liver or kidney cancer. Both conserved end residues are trimmed from each CDR3.

v_call,cdr3_aa
TRBV27,ASASASYNEQF
TRBV27,ASTSLGRRPTYEQY
TRBV4-1,ASSQDRERYGYT
TRBV27,ASSLTGAGELF
TRBV11-3,ASSSGKGAGNEQY
TRBV4-2,ASSQDNSGANVLT
TRBV7-8,ASSLGTGGSGGELF
TRBV7-8,ASSQTRIRQGARGGDQPQH
TRBV18,ASSPPDRGDYGYT
TRBV6-4,ASSDGDRVEGYT
TRBV6-1,ASERDRDYTIY
TRBV10-1,ASSESVDRGAF
TRBV27,ASGPWGTGYEKLF
TRBV6-6,ASSNTGGPGANVLT
TRBV30,AWSTPDREARFNEQF
TRBV27,ASSSPGPAGVANEQF